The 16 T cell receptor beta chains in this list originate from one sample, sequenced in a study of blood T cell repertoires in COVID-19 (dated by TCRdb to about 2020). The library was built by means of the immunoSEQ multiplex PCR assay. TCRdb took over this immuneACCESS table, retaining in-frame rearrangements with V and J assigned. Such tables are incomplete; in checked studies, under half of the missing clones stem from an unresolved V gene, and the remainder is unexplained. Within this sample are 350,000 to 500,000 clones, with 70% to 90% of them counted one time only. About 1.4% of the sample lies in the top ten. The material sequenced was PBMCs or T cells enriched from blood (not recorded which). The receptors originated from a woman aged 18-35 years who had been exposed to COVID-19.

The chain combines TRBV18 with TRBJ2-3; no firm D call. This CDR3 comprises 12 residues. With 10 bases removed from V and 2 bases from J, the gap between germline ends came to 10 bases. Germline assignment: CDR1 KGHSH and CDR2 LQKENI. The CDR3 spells CATQTYTDTQYF. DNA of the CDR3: TGTGCCACCCAGACTTACACAGATACGCAGTATTTT. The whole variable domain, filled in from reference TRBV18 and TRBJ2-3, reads NAGVMQNPRHLVRRRGQEARLRCSPMKGHSHVYWYRQLPEEGLKFMVYLQKENIIDESGMPKERFSAEFPKEGPSILRIQQVVRGDSAAYFCATQTYTDTQYFGPGTRLTVL.

CDR3 amino acids: CASSKGQGVNSPLHF. CDR3 bases: TGTGCCAGCAGTAAGGGACAGGGCGTGAATTCACCCCTCCACTTT. V gene TRBV27 combines with J gene TRBJ1-6; 9 bases align to TRBD1. The CDR3 is 15 amino acids. The germline V gene has CDR1 MNHEY and CDR2 SMNVEV (reference sequence). V gave up 5 bases and J gave up 7 bases; unmatched junction bases: 6.

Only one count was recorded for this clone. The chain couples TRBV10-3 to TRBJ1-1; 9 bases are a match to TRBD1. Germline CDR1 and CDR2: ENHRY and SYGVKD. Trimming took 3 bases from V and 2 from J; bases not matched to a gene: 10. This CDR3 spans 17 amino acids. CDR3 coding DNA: TGTGCCATCAGTGACTCCGGGACAGGGCTACTAAACACTGAAGCTTTCTTT. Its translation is CAISDSGTGLLNTEAFF.

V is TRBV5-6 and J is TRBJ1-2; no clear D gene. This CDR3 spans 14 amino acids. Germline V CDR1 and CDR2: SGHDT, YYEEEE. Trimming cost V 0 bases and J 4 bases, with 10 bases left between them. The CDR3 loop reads CASSLGVPGYGYTF. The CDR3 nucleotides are TGTGCCAGCAGCTTGGGTGTCCCCGGCTATGGCTACACCTTC.

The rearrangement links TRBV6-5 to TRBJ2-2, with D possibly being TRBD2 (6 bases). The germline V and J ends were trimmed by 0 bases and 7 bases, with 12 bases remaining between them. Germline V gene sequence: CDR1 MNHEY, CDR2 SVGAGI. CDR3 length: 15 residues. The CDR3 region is CASSYSGGPGGELFF. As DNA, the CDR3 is TGTGCCAGCAGTTACTCTGGAGGGCCAGGCGGGGAGCTGTTTTTT.

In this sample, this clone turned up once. CDR3 sequence: CASTPGGGRGPAEAFF. In nucleotides, the CDR3 is TGCGCCAGCACCCCCGGAGGGGGCAGGGGGCCCGCTGAAGCTTTCTTT. The chain couples TRBV4-1 to TRBJ1-1; 8 bases align to TRBD1. Germline V gene data show CDR1 as MGHRA and CDR2 as YSYEKL. There are 16 residues in the CDR3. V lost 7 bases to trimming and J lost 6 bases; unmatched junction nucleotides: 16.

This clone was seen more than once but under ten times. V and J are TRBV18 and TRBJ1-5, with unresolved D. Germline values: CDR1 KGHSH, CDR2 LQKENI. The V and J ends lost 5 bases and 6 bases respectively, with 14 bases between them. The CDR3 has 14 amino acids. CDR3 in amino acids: CASSLLDRGQPQHF. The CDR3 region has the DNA TGTGCCAGCTCATTACTTGACCGCGGTCAGCCCCAGCATTTT.

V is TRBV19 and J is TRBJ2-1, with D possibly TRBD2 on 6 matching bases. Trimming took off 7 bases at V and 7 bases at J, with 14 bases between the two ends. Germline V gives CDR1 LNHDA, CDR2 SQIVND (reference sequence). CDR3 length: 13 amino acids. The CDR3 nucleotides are TGTGCCAGTACGATTCCAGGGAGGAATGAGCAGTTCTTC. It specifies CASTIPGRNEQFF.

CDR3: CASSVPLAGANEQFF. For the CDR3, the DNA is TGTGCCAGCAGCGTCCCCCTAGCGGGAGCCAATGAGCAGTTCTTC. The chain is built from TRBV9 and TRBJ2-1; 10 nucleotides line up with TRBD2. The V gene's germline CDR1 is SGDLS and CDR2 YYNGEE. V lost 2 bases to trimming and J lost 6 bases; unmatched junction nucleotides: 5. This CDR3 spans 15 amino acids.

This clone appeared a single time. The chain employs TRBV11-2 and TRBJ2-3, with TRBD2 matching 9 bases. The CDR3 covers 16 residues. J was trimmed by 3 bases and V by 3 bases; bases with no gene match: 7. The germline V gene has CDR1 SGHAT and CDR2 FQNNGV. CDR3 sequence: CASSFLSAGGTDTQYF. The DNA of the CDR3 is TGTGCCAGCAGCTTCCTGTCAGCGGGGGGAACAGATACGCAGTATTTT.

Here the CDR3 DNA reads TGCGCCAGCAGCCAAGCGGCGACAGGTCTGAACACTGAAGCTTTCTTT. Its protein is CASSQAATGLNTEAFF. The chain joins TRBV4-3 to TRBJ1-1, with D maybe TRBD1 (6 bases). Per the germline V gene, CDR1 is LGHNA and CDR2 is YSLEER. The CDR3 loop spans 16 amino acids. V was trimmed by 1 base and J by 0 bases, leaving 12 bases between them.

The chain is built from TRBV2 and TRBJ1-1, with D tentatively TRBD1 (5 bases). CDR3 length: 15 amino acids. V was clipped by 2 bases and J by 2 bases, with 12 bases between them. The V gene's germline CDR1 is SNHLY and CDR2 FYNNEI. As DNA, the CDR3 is TGTGCCAGCAGTGAATCGGGGGGAGCAAACACTGAAGCTTTCTTT. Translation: CASSESGGANTEAFF.

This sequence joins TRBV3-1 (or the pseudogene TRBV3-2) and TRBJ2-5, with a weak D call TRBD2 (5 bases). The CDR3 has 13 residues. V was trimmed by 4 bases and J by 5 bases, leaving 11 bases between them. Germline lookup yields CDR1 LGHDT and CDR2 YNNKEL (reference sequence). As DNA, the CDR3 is TGTGCCAGCAGCCGAGGGAATGGGGAGACCCAGTACTTC. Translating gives CASSRGNGETQYF.

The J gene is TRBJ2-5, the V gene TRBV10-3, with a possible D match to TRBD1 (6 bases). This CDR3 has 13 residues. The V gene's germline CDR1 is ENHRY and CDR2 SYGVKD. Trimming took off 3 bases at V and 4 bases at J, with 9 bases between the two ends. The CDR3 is CAISDRTVETQYF. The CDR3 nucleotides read TGTGCCATCAGTGACCGGACAGTAGAGACCCAGTACTTC.

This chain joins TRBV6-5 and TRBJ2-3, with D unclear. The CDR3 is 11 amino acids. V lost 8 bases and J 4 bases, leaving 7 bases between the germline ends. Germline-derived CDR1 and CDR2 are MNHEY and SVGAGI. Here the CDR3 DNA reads TGTGCCAGCCGCGGCCCAGATACGCAGTATTTT. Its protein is CASRGPDTQYF.

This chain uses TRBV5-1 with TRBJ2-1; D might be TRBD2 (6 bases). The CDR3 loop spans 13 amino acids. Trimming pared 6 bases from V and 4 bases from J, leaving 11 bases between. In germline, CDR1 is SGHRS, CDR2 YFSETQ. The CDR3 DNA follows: TGCGCCAGCACCCCGGGGGATTACAATGAGCAGTTCTTC. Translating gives CASTPGDYNEQFF.